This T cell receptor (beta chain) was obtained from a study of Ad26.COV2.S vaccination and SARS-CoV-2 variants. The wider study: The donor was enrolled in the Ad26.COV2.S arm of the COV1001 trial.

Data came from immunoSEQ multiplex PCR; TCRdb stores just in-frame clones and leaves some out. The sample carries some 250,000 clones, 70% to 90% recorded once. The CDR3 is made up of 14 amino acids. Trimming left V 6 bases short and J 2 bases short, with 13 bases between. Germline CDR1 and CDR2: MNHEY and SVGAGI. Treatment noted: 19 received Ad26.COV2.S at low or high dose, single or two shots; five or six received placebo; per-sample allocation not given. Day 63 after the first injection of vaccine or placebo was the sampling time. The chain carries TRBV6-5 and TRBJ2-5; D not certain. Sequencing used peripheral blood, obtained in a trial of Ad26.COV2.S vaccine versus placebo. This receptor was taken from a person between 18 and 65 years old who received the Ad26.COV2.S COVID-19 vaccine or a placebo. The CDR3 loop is CASRKTGIQETQYF. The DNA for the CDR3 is TGTGCCAGCAGGAAGACTGGGATTCAAGAGACCCAGTACTTC.